This TCR beta chain was found in a study of blood T cell repertoires in COVID-19. Background on the study: COVID-19 samples, acute and convalescent, were from the United States, Italy and Spain.

How the authors handled the data: Cell counts per sample came from amplifying reference gene primers. The table came from immunoSEQ multiplex PCR; TCRdb's copy has only in-frame clones and leaves some out. V and J calls plus clone size are reproduced from that table; the DNA served to infer D and trimming. The sample contains some 230,000 clones, 80% to 90% of which appear only once. V lost 0 bases to trimming and J lost 7 bases, with 16 bases between them. The V gene's germline CDR1 is SGHRS and CDR2 YFSETQ. The CDR3 spans 15 residues. Across 20 to 25 US areas, participants ranged in age from about 18 to 90 years.

Material for sequencing was PBMCs or T cells enriched from blood (not recorded which). This receptor was taken from a woman aged 18-30 years in a cohort exposed to, infected with or recovered from COVID-19 (not recorded which). The V call is TRBV5-1, the J call TRBJ2-5; weak D call: TRBD2 (6 bases). CDR3 protein: CASSLAVGTGGTQYF. The CDR3 coding sequence is TGCGCCAGCAGCTTGGCCGTGGGGACCGGGGGGACCCAGTACTTC.